This record concerns one T cell receptor beta chain sequence. Its antigen is not identified. The sample originates from a study of T cell responses to AZD1222 COVID-19 vaccine. Overall study findings and caveats: Two AZD1222 doses significantly raised spike-specific TCR breadth and depth over controls.

Germline V gene data show CDR1 as MNHEY and CDR2 as SVGAGI. There are 15 residues in the CDR3. After removal of 7 bases from V and 7 bases from J, the junction contained 11 bases not matched to a gene. Some clones are missing from TCRdb's copy, which holds only in-frame ones; the method was immunoSEQ multiplex PCR. The table records about 180,000 clones, around nine tenths of them present only once. The sample consisted of peripheral blood, taken 28 days after the second AZD1222 dose. The sequence was obtained from an adult who received the AZD1222 COVID-19 vaccine. The rearrangement uses TRBV6-5 and TRBJ2-7; 12 bases agree with TRBD2. The CDR3 loop reads CASTKEGLAGREQYF. The CDR3 DNA is TGTGCCAGCACGAAAGAAGGACTAGCGGGACGGGAGCAGTACTTC.